These 26 T cell receptor beta chains share one sample of origin, sequenced in a study of CD8 T cell repertoires and HIV-1 epitope variants. Profiling relied on immunoSEQ multiplex PCR, and the TCRdb table lists in-frame clones only, not all of them. The data hold several thousand clones, with just over 65% observed a single time. Their target antigens are unknown. Sequencing was carried out using cultured CD8+ T cells derived from PBMCs. The receptors were gathered from a male donor with HIV.

The J gene is TRBJ1-6, the V gene TRBV5-6; D is ambiguous. The V gene's germline CDR1 is SGHDT and CDR2 YYEEEE. Trimming removed 3 bases at V and 9 bases at J, with 13 bases between. The CDR3 runs to 14 residues. The CDR3, as DNA: TGTGCCAGCAGCTCGAGCCTCGTGTTTTCACCCCTCCACTTT. It encodes CASSSSLVFSPLHF. Complete variable domain (other parts from reference TRBV5-6 and TRBJ1-6): DAGVTQSPTHLIKTRGQQVTLRCSPKSGHDTVSWYQQALGQGPQFIFQYYEEEERQRGNFPDRFSGHQFPNYSSELNVNALLLGDSALYLCASSSSLVFSPLHFGNGTRLTVT.

The chain is built from TRBV15 and TRBJ2-1, with TRBD2 matching over 14 bases. From germline, CDR1 is LNHNV and CDR2 YYDKDF (reference sequence). With 4 bases clipped from V and 9 bases from J, the junction kept 8 bases outside the gene matches. The CDR3 is 16 residues long. The CDR3 nucleotides read TGTGCCACCAGCATACCTGGGACTAGCGGGAGAAGTGAGCAGTTCTTC. Its protein product is CATSIPGTSGRSEQFF. The whole variable domain, filled in from reference TRBV15 and TRBJ2-1, reads DAMVIQNPRYQVTQFGKPVTLSCSQTLNHNVMYWYQQKSSQAPKLLFHYYDKDFNNEADTPDNFQSRRPNTSFCFLDIRSPGLGDTAMYLCATSIPGTSGRSEQFFGPGTRLTVL.

This chain uses TRBV13 with TRBJ2-2, with D perhaps matching TRBD2 (6 bases). This CDR3 region has 15 residues. V dropped 6 bases and J dropped 0 bases, with 11 bases sitting between them. The germline gives CDR1 PRHDT, CDR2 FYEKMQ (reference sequence). The CDR3 DNA follows: TGTGCCAGCAGTTTAAGGACTACGAACACCGGGGAGCTGTTTTTT. This translates into CASSLRTTNTGELFF.

The genes are TRBV29-1 and TRBJ1-2, with no clear D. V gave up 2 bases and J gave up 0 bases, with 10 bases separating them. The CDR3 loop spans 14 amino acids. CDR1 and CDR2 (germline): SQVTM, ANQGSEA. CDR3 sequence reads: CSVESETANYGYTF. CDR3 DNA sequence: TGCAGCGTTGAAAGTGAGACCGCTAACTATGGCTACACCTTC.

This chain joins TRBV27 and TRBJ2-1, with 9 bases identical to TRBD2. The junction had 11 bases not matched to a gene; V was cut back by 7 bases and J by 10 bases. Germline V gives CDR1 MNHEY, CDR2 SMNVEV (reference sequence). CDR3 length equals 14 residues. The CDR3 nucleotides read TGTGCCAGCATGTCGGTAGCGGGGGTGGGGGAGCAGTTCTTC. Its protein is CASMSVAGVGEQFF.

The chain couples TRBV7-8 to TRBJ2-1; tentative D call: TRBD2 (5 bases). Germline loops: CDR1 SGHVS, CDR2 FQNEAQ. This CDR3 is 15 amino acids long. Trimming left V 1 base short and J 5 bases short, with 12 bases between. The CDR3 region has the DNA TGTGCCAGCAGCTTAGGCGTTGCGGGCAACAATGAGCAGTTCTTC. It specifies CASSLGVAGNNEQFF.

This chain links TRBV19 with TRBJ1-1; TRBD1 might be the D (5 bases). Germline V lookup: CDR1 LNHDA, CDR2 SQIVND (reference sequence). V was pared by 9 bases and J by 1 base, with 9 bases between. The CDR3 spans 12 residues. The CDR3 protein is CASGTSNTEAFF. The CDR3 nucleotides are TGTGCCAGCGGGACTTCGAACACTGAAGCTTTCTTT. Full variable domain (missing parts from reference TRBV19 and TRBJ1-1): DGGITQSPKYLFRKEGQNVTLSCEQNLNHDAMYWYRQDPGQGLRLIYYSQIVNDFQKGDIAEGYSVSREKKESFPLTVTSAQKNPTAFYLCASGTSNTEAFFGQGTRLTVV.

This chain links TRBV28 with TRBJ2-1, with D maybe TRBD1 (6 bases). Trimming pared 5 bases from V and 1 base from J, leaving 12 bases between. The CDR3 has 15 amino acids. The V gene's germline CDR1 is MDHEN and CDR2 SYDVKM. This CDR3 is CASSRWTASYNEQFF. CDR3 sequence (DNA): TGTGCCAGCAGTAGATGGACAGCTTCCTACAATGAGCAGTTCTTC. Full variable domain (remainder filled in from reference TRBV28 and TRBJ2-1): DVKVTQSSRYLVKRTGEKVFLECVQDMDHENMFWYRQDPGLGLRLIYFSYDVKMKEKGDIPEGYSVSREKKERFSLILESASTNQTSMYLCASSRWTASYNEQFFGPGTRLTVL.

This chain joins TRBV5-8 and TRBJ2-7, with D maybe TRBD2 (6 bases). CDR3 length: 15 residues. Trimming cost V 0 bases and J 2 bases, with 12 bases left between them. From germline, CDR1 is SGHTS and CDR2 YDEGEE. The CDR3 DNA reads as TGTGCCAGCAGCTTGGGCGGAGGGATGACCTACGAGCAGTACTTC. Translated, it gives CASSLGGGMTYEQYF.

V and J are TRBV9 and TRBJ1-1; D gene uncertain. This CDR3 spans 14 amino acids. The V and J ends lost 0 bases and 4 bases respectively, with 10 bases between them. Germline V gene data show CDR1 as SGDLS and CDR2 as YYNGEE. The CDR3 spells CASSVDLGITEAFF. In nucleotides, the CDR3 is TGTGCCAGCAGCGTAGATCTGGGTATCACTGAAGCTTTCTTT. Complete variable domain (other parts from reference TRBV9 and TRBJ1-1): DSGVTQTPKHLITATGQRVTLRCSPRSGDLSVYWYQQSLDQGLQFLIQYYNGEERAKGNILERFSAQQFPDLHSELNLSSLELGDSALYFCASSVDLGITEAFFGQGTRLTVV.

In its sample, this clone was seen a few times. The chain couples TRBV10-2 to TRBJ2-2; 10 bases match TRBD1. The length of the CDR3 is 16 residues. The V and J ends lost 6 bases and 6 bases, in that order; junction bases with no gene match: 10. The germline V gene encodes CDR1 WSHSY and CDR2 SAAADI. Here the CDR3 reads CASRPGQGIYPGELFF. In DNA, the CDR3 is TGCGCCAGCAGACCGGGACAGGGGATATATCCCGGGGAGCTGTTTTTT.

The J gene is TRBJ1-5, the V gene TRBV28; D is possibly TRBD1 (5 bases). V was trimmed by 4 bases and J by 0 bases, leaving 13 bases between them. This CDR3 comprises 16 residues. CDR1 and CDR2 from the germline V gene are MDHEN and SYDVKM. CDR3 loop: CASSSAPGISNQPQHF. The DNA for the CDR3 is TGTGCCAGCAGTTCCGCCCCAGGGATTAGCAATCAGCCCCAGCATTTT.

The chain employs TRBV4-3 and TRBJ1-2; tentatively, D is TRBD1 (5 bases). The CDR3 is 16 residues long. The V end lost 3 bases, the J end lost 3 bases, and 17 bases lay between the germline ends. Germline V CDR1 and CDR2: LGHNA, YSLEER. CDR3 sequence: CASSHLTGEYHYGYTF. The CDR3, as DNA: TGCGCCAGCAGCCACTTAACGGGGGAGTATCACTATGGCTACACCTTC.

This clone came up a few times. CDR3 in amino acids: CASSFESNQPQHF. The CDR3 DNA reads as TGTGCCAGCAGCTTTGAGAGCAATCAGCCCCAGCATTTT. The chain joins TRBV5-4 to TRBJ1-5; no definite D call. The CDR3 extends over 13 amino acids. Germline V gene sequence: CDR1 SGHNT, CDR2 YYREEE (reference sequence). V was clipped by 2 bases and J by 1 base, with 4 bases between them.

This rearrangement joins TRBV27 to TRBJ2-7; the match to TRBD1 covers 9 bases. Germline assignment: CDR1 MNHEY and CDR2 SMNVEV (reference sequence). The J segment lost 5 bases and the V segment lost 1 base, leaving 3 bases of the junction unmatched. The CDR3 extends over 14 amino acids. The CDR3 reads CASSLYRTGDEQYF. CDR3 bases: TGTGCCAGCAGTTTATATAGGACAGGGGACGAGCAGTACTTC.

This rearrangement joins TRBV19 to TRBJ2-2; maybe TRBD1 (5 bases). The CDR3 is made up of 12 amino acids. Per germline, CDR1 LNHDA and CDR2 SQIVND (reference sequence). V was trimmed by 9 bases and J by 6 bases, leaving 11 bases between them. CDR3 residues: CASTQGSGELFF. The CDR3 bases are TGTGCCAGCACTCAGGGTTCCGGGGAGCTGTTTTTT.

The genes are TRBV4-3 and TRBJ1-6; D not certain. Deletions cut 0 bases from V and 12 bases from J, with 12 bases between. The germline CDR1 and CDR2 sequences are LGHNA and YSLEER. CDR3 size: 14 residues. The CDR3 here is CASSQDDGVEPLHF. DNA for the CDR3: TGCGCCAGCAGCCAAGATGATGGGGTCGAACCCCTCCACTTT.

The rearrangement joins TRBV7-9 to TRBJ1-4; D is ambiguous. Germline V gene sequence: CDR1 SEHNR, CDR2 FQNEAQ (reference sequence). V was trimmed by 5 bases and J by 5 bases, leaving 15 bases between them. The CDR3 extends over 15 amino acids. The chain's CDR3 is CASSPKGFSNEKLFF. The DNA for the CDR3 is TGTGCCAGCAGCCCGAAAGGTTTCTCCAATGAAAAACTGTTTTTT.

The CDR3 coding sequence is TGTGCCACCAGCAGGGGGTTACAGGGTGGCAATCAGCCCCAGCATTTT. Amino acids: CATSRGLQGGNQPQHF. This rearrangement joins TRBV15 to TRBJ1-5; D perhaps matches TRBD1 (6 bases). Germline V CDR1 and CDR2: LNHNV, YYDKDF (reference sequence). V was pared by 3 bases and J by 2 bases, with 14 bases between. CDR3 length equals 16 residues.

The chain has TRBV28 and TRBJ2-3; 13 nucleotides align to TRBD2. The CDR3 extends over 17 amino acids. V was clipped by 3 bases and J by 2 bases; unmatched bases: 5. Germline V gene sequence: CDR1 MDHEN, CDR2 SYDVKM. The CDR3 sequence is CASSLILAGGITDTQYF. The CDR3 bases are TGTGCCAGCAGTTTGATACTAGCGGGAGGGATCACAGATACGCAGTATTTT.

The table lists this clone with a few counts. The chain is built from TRBV19 and TRBJ1-5; TRBD1 might be the D (5 bases). The germline V gene has CDR1 LNHDA and CDR2 SQIVND (reference sequence). V was pared by 3 bases and J by 2 bases, with 11 bases between. This CDR3 comprises 15 residues. CDR3 sequence (DNA): TGTGCCAGTAGTATGACGCAGGGTGGCAATCAGCCCCAGCATTTT. This sequence encodes CASSMTQGGNQPQHF.

V usage is TRBV4-1 and J usage is TRBJ2-4; 7 bases are shared with TRBD1. Germline trimming cut 0 bases from V and 4 bases from J; bases unmatched to any gene: 6. Germline loops: CDR1 MGHRA, CDR2 YSYEKL. This CDR3 contains 16 residues. The CDR3 nucleotides are TGCGCCAGCAGCCAAGAAACTCCGGACAGGAAAAACATTCAGTACTTC. This codes for CASSQETPDRKNIQYF.

The chain has TRBV15 and TRBJ2-5, with 9 bases fitting TRBD2. V lost 0 bases and J lost 5; bases outside the gene matches: 4. Germline loops: CDR1 LNHNV, CDR2 YYDKDF (reference sequence). This CDR3 is built from 15 residues. The CDR3 DNA follows: TGTGCCACCAGCAGAGATAGGCTAGCGGGGGAGACCCAGTACTTC. Translated, it gives CATSRDRLAGETQYF.

This clone was picked up a small number of times. This chain uses TRBV10-1 with TRBJ2-1, with TRBD2 matching over 12 bases. The germline gives CDR1 WNHNN, CDR2 SYGVQD (reference sequence). Trimming removed 0 bases from V and 4 bases from J; junction bases left unmatched: 10. The CDR3 is made up of 19 amino acids. The CDR3 DNA sequence: TGCGCCAGCAGTGAGTCTATCCGACTAGCGGGAGTGGAATACAATGAGCAGTTCTTC. As protein: CASSESIRLAGVEYNEQFF.

This clone is a singleton in its sample. The gene calls are TRBV6-1 and TRBJ1-5; D is perhaps TRBD1 (6 bases). CDR3 length equals 15 residues. Germline CDR1 is MNHNS and CDR2 is SASEGT. The germline V and J ends were trimmed by 4 bases and 5 bases, with 15 bases remaining between them. In DNA form, the CDR3 reads TGTGCCAGCAGTGGGGGGCAGGGGATACATCAGCCCCAGCATTTT. Amino acids: CASSGGQGIHQPQHF.

This clone was recorded a few times. The CDR3 is CASSLAWQTGQPQHF. CDR3 nucleotide sequence: TGTGCCAGCAGCTTGGCCTGGCAGACTGGTCAGCCCCAGCATTTT. The chain combines TRBV5-5 with TRBJ1-5, with no clear D. CDR3 size: 15 residues. Germline V gene data show CDR1 as SGHKS and CDR2 as YYEKEE (reference sequence). The ends were cut back, 0 bases at V and 6 bases at J, with 13 bases in the middle.